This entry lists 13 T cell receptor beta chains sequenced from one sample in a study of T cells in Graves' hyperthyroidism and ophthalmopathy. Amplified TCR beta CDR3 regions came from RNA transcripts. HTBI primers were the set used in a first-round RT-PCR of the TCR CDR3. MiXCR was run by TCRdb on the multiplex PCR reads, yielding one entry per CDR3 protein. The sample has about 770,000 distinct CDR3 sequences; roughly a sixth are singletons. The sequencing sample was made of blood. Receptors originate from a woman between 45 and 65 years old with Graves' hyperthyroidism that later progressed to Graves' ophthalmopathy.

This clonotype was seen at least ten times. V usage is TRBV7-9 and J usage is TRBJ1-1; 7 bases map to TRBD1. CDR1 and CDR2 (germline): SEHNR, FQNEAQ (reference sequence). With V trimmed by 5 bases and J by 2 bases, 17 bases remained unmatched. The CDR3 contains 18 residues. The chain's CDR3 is CASSGDSVLERSNTEAFF. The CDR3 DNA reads TGTGCCAGCAGCGGGGACAGCGTCCTAGAGAGATCCAACACTGAAGCTTTCTTT.

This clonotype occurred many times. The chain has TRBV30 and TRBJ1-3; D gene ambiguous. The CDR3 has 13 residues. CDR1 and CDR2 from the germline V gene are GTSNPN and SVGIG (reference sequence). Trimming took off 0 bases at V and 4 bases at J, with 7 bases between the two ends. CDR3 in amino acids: CAWSVPAGNTIYF. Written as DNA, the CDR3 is TGTGCCTGGAGTGTCCCCGCAGGAAACACCATATATTTT. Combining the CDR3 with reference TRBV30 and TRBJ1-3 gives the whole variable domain SQTIHQWPATLVQPVGSPLSLECTVEGTSNPNLYWYRQAAGRGLQLLFYSVGIGQISSEVPQNLSASRPQDRQFILSSKKLLLSDSGFYLCAWSVPAGNTIYFGEGSWLTVV.

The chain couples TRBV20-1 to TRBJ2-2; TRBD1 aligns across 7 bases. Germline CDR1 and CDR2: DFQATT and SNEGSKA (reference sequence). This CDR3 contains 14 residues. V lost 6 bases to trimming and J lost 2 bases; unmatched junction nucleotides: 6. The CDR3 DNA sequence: TGCAGTGCCACCCGGGACAGCAACACCGGGGAGCTGTTTTTT. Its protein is CSATRDSNTGELFF.

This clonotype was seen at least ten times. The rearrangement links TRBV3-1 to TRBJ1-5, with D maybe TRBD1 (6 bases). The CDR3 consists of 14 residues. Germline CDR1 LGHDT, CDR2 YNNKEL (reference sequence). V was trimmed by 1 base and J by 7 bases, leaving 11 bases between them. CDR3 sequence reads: CASSQARGGQPQHF. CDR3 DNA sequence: TGTGCCAGCAGCCAAGCCAGGGGTGGACAGCCCCAGCATTTT.

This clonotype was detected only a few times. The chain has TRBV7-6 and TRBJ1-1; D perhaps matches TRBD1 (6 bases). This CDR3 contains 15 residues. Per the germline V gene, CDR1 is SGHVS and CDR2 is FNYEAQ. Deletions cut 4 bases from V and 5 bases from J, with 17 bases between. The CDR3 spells CASSSGPQGRTEAFF. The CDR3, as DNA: TGTGCCAGCAGCTCGGGACCCCAGGGGCGGACTGAAGCTTTCTTT. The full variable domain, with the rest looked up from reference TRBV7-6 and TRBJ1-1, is GAGVSQSPRYKVTKRGQDVALRCDPISGHVSLYWYRQALGQGPEFLTYFNYEAQQDKSGLPNDRFSAERPEGSISTLTIQRTEQRDSAMYRCASSSGPQGRTEAFFGQGTRLTVV.

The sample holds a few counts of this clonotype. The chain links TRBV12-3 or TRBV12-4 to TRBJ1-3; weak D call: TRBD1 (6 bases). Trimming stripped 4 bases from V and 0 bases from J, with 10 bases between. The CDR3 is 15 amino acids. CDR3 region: CASSWIRGSGNTIYF. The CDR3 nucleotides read TGTGCCAGCAGTTGGATCAGGGGCTCTGGAAACACCATATATTTT.

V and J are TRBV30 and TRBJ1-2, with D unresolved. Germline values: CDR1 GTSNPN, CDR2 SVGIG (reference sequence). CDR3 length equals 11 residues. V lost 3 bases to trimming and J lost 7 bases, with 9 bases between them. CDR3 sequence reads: CAWRPASGYTF. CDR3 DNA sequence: TGTGCCTGGAGGCCCGCGAGTGGCTACACCTTC.

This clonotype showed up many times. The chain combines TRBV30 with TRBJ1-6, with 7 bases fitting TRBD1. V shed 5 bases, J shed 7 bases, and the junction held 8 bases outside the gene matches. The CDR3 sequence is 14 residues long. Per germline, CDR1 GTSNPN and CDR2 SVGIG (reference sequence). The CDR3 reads CAWQQGIQNSPLHF. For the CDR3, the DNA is TGTGCCTGGCAACAGGGGATACAGAATTCACCCCTCCACTTT.

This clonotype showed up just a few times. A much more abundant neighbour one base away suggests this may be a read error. CDR3 protein: CAGSNRLAGGDTDTQYF. As DNA, the CDR3 is TGTGCCGGCAGCAACCGACTAGCGGGGGGCGACACAGATACGCAGTATTTT. The rearrangement links TRBV11-2 to TRBJ2-3; 13 positions match TRBD2. Per germline, CDR1 SGHAT and CDR2 FQNNGV. This CDR3 has 17 residues.

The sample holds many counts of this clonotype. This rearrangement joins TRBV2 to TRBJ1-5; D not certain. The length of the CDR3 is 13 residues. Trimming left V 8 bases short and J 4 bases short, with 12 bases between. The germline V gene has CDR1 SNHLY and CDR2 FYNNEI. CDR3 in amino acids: CASQGQANQPQHF. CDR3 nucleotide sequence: TGTGCCAGCCAAGGGCAGGCGAATCAGCCCCAGCATTTT. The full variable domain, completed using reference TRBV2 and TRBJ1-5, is EPEVTQTPSHQVTQMGQEVILRCVPISNHLYFYWYRQILGQKVEFLVSFYNNEISEKSEIFDDQFSVERPDGSNFTLKIRSTKLEDSAMYFCASQGQANQPQHFGDGTRLSIL.

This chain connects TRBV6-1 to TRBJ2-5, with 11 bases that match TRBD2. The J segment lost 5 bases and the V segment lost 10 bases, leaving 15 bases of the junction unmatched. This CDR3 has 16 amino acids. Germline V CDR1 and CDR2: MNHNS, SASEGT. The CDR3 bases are TGTGCCACCACCCTACTTAGCGGGGGGGACGGCGAGACCCAGTACTTC. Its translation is CATTLLSGGDGETQYF.

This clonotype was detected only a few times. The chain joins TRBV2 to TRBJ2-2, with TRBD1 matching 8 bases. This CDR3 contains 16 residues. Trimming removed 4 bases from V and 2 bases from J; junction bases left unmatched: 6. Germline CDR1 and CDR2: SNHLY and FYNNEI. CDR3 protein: CASSVGAGGNTGELFF. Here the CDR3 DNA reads TGTGCCAGCAGTGTCGGGGCAGGGGGCAACACCGGGGAGCTGTTTTTT.

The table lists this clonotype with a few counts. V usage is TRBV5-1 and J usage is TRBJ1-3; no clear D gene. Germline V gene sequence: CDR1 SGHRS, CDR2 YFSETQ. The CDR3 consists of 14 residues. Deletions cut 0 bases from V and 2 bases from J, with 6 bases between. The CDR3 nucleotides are TGCGCCAGCAGCTTGGGGACTACTGGAAACACCATATATTTT. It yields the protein CASSLGTTGNTIYF.